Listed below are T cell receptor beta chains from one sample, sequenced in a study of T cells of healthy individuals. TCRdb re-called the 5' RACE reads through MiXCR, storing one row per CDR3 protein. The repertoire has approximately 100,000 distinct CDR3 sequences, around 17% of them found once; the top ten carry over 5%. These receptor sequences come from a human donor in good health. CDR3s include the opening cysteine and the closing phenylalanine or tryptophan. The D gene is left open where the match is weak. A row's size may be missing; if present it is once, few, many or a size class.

CDR3nt: TGTGCCAGCAGCTCTGGGGACACGGAGACCCAGTACTTC
CDR3aa: CASSSGDTETQYF
j_gene: TRBJ2-5
v_gene: TRBV6-2/TRBV6-3
abundance: NA
d_gene: NA

CDR3nt: TGCGCCAGCAGCTCTCCGGGACGGAGACGGGAGCAGTACTTC
CDR3aa: CASSSPGRRREQYF
j_gene: TRBJ2-7
v_gene: TRBV4-1
abundance: NA
d_gene: NA

CDR3nt: TGCGCCAGCAGTTGGCAGGGCGGGACGTACAATGAGCAGTTCTTC
CDR3aa: CASSWQGGTYNEQFF
j_gene: TRBJ2-1
v_gene: TRBV5-1
abundance: many
d_gene: NA

CDR3nt: TGTGCCAGCAGCCAAGAAGCGGACACCGGGGAGCTGTTTTTT
CDR3aa: CASSQEADTGELFF
j_gene: TRBJ2-2
v_gene: TRBV14
abundance: few
d_gene: NA

CDR3nt: TGCAGTGCTAGAGTTGTAGCTAGCGGGAGAAATGAGCAGTTCTTC
CDR3aa: CSARVVASGRNEQFF
j_gene: TRBJ2-1
v_gene: TRBV20-1
abundance: NA
d_gene: TRBD2

CDR3nt: TGCGCCAGCAGAGAGAAGATCTCTAATGAAAAACTGTTTTTT
CDR3aa: CASREKISNEKLFF
j_gene: TRBJ1-4
v_gene: TRBV5-1
abundance: few
d_gene: NA

CDR3nt: TGTGCCAGCAGCCAGGAGGACAGGGACAATGAGCAGTTCTTC
CDR3aa: CASSQEDRDNEQFF
j_gene: TRBJ2-1
v_gene: TRBV4-2
abundance: NA
d_gene: TRBD1

CDR3nt: TGTGCCAGCAGCATTCCGACAGGGTTGGGGGGGAACACTGAAGCTTTCTTT
CDR3aa: CASSIPTGLGGNTEAFF
j_gene: TRBJ1-1
v_gene: TRBV5-5
abundance: NA
d_gene: TRBD1

CDR3nt: TGTGCCAGCAGCTTGAAGTCAGACGGGAGGGTCCGAGAGACCCAGTACTTC
CDR3aa: CASSLKSDGRVRETQYF
j_gene: TRBJ2-5
v_gene: TRBV7-8
abundance: NA
d_gene: TRBD2

CDR3nt: TGCAGTGCTAGAGACAGGATCGGAGGGACCCAGTACTTC
CDR3aa: CSARDRIGGTQYF
j_gene: TRBJ2-5
v_gene: TRBV20-1
abundance: NA
d_gene: NA

CDR3nt: TGTGCCAGCAGCCAGGTTACCGCTGGAAACACCATATATTTT
CDR3aa: CASSQVTAGNTIYF
j_gene: TRBJ1-3
v_gene: TRBV14
abundance: few
d_gene: NA

CDR3nt: TGTGCCAGCAGTGTAACCGGACACGATGAAAAACTGTTTTTT
CDR3aa: CASSVTGHDEKLFF
j_gene: TRBJ1-4
v_gene: TRBV6-1
abundance: NA
d_gene: NA

CDR3nt: TGCAGTGCTAGGCAGGGGTCAGATACGCAGTATTTT
CDR3aa: CSARQGSDTQYF
j_gene: TRBJ2-3
v_gene: TRBV20-1
abundance: NA
d_gene: NA

CDR3nt: TGCGCCAGCAGCCAAGAGCGCTCTCGGGAGACCCAGTACTTC
CDR3aa: CASSQERSRETQYF
j_gene: TRBJ2-5
v_gene: TRBV4-3
abundance: NA
d_gene: NA

CDR3nt: TGTGCCAGCAGTCGCCTGAGGGATGGCAATCAGCCCCAGCATTTT
CDR3aa: CASSRLRDGNQPQHF
j_gene: TRBJ1-5
v_gene: TRBV6-5
abundance: many
d_gene: NA

CDR3nt: TGTGCCATCATGGATCTAGGGTACGAGCAGTACTTC
CDR3aa: CAIMDLGYEQYF
j_gene: TRBJ2-7
v_gene: TRBV10-3
abundance: NA
d_gene: NA

CDR3nt: TGTGCCAGCCGGGACCTTCCCTCCTACGAGCAGTACTTC
CDR3aa: CASRDLPSYEQYF
j_gene: TRBJ2-7
v_gene: TRBV12-3/TRBV12-4
abundance: NA
d_gene: NA

CDR3nt: TGTGCCAGCAGAGGGACAGGGGCTTACGAGCAGTACTTC
CDR3aa: CASRGTGAYEQYF
j_gene: TRBJ2-7
v_gene: TRBV2
abundance: few
d_gene: TRBD1

CDR3nt: TGTGCCATCAGTGAGTCTACGGCGGGAGGTGTCGGAGAGACCCAGTACTTC
CDR3aa: CAISESTAGGVGETQYF
j_gene: TRBJ2-5
v_gene: TRBV10-3
abundance: few
d_gene: TRBD2

CDR3nt: TGTGCCATCAGTGACCGGGACAGGGGGGAGACCCAGTACTTC
CDR3aa: CAISDRDRGETQYF
j_gene: TRBJ2-5
v_gene: TRBV10-3
abundance: many
d_gene: TRBD1

CDR3nt: TGTGCCAGCAGTGAATGGAGCCCTCCAACTAATGAAAAACTGTTTTTT
CDR3aa: CASSEWSPPTNEKLFF
j_gene: TRBJ1-4
v_gene: TRBV25-1
abundance: many
d_gene: NA

CDR3nt: TGCAGTGCTAGAGATCCCGCGGGAGGAACAGATACGCAGTATTTT
CDR3aa: CSARDPAGGTDTQYF
j_gene: TRBJ2-3
v_gene: TRBV20-1
abundance: many
d_gene: TRBD2

CDR3nt: TGTGCCAGCAGTGAAGAGACCCAGTACTTC
CDR3aa: CASSEETQYF
j_gene: TRBJ2-5
v_gene: TRBV2
abundance: many
d_gene: NA

CDR3nt: TGCGCCAGCAGCCAAGTAGGCACCCGCTCCTACGAGCAGTACTTC
CDR3aa: CASSQVGTRSYEQYF
j_gene: TRBJ2-7
v_gene: TRBV4-1
abundance: many
d_gene: NA

CDR3nt: TGTGCCATCAGGAGGGAAGGGGATAATCAGCCCCAGCATTTT
CDR3aa: CAIRREGDNQPQHF
j_gene: TRBJ1-5
v_gene: TRBV10-3
abundance: NA
d_gene: NA

CDR3nt: TGCGCCAGCAGCTTGGACAGGGGGCTGGCTGAAGCTTTCTTT
CDR3aa: CASSLDRGLAEAFF
j_gene: TRBJ1-1
v_gene: TRBV5-1
abundance: few
d_gene: TRBD1

CDR3nt: TGTGCCAGCAGCCAAGTCCCAGTAGTACTATACTACGAGCAGTACTTC
CDR3aa: CASSQVPVVLYYEQYF
j_gene: TRBJ2-7
v_gene: TRBV4-2
abundance: NA
d_gene: NA

CDR3nt: TGTGCCAGCAGTGAACGCATCGGGAGCTACAGGGAAGGGGACAATCAGCCCCAGCATTTT
CDR3aa: CASSERIGSYREGDNQPQHF
j_gene: TRBJ1-5
v_gene: TRBV6-1
abundance: many
d_gene: NA

CDR3nt: TGTGCCAGCAGCTTAGATTTCGCTAGCGGGACCAGCACAGATACGCAGTATTTT
CDR3aa: CASSLDFASGTSTDTQYF
j_gene: TRBJ2-3
v_gene: TRBV7-2
abundance: many
d_gene: TRBD2